The rows below give T cell receptor beta chains drawn from one sample of a study of blood T cell repertoires in COVID-19. Sequencing was performed with immunoSEQ multiplex PCR; in TCRdb, only in-frame clones are kept and a portion is missing. The repertoire holds fewer than 350,000 clones, with 90% as singletons. Input material: PBMCs or T cells enriched from blood (not recorded which). These receptors were obtained from a young woman with acute COVID-19. CDR3s include the opening cysteine and the closing phenylalanine or tryptophan. A D gene is named only where the DNA matches it firmly. Size is stated for part of the rows, as once, few or many counts, or as a class when the clone is expanded.

J gene,D gene,V gene,clone size,CDR3 DNA,CDR3 protein
TRBJ2-1,TRBD2,TRBV4-1,.,TGCGCCAGCAGCCAAGATTGGTACACCGGGACTAGCGGGAGGGCAGACAATGAGCAGTTCTTC,CASSQDWYTGTSGRADNEQFF
TRBJ1-1,TRBD1,TRBV30,.,TGTGCCTGGAGTGTAGGTGAGGGGGCTGTTGCTTTCTTT,CAWSVGEGAVAFF
TRBJ1-1,.,TRBV5-6,.,TGTGCCAGCAGCTACTCGACAGAATACCGCACTGAAGCTTTCTTT,CASSYSTEYRTEAFF
TRBJ2-1,TRBD2,TRBV7-9,.,TGTGCCAGCACCCTTGGGACTAGCGGGACGAATGAGCAGTTCTTC,CASTLGTSGTNEQFF
TRBJ2-2,TRBD2,TRBV7-3,.,TGTGCCAGCAGCTTATTAACTAGCGGTACCGGGGAGCTGTTTTTT,CASSLLTSGTGELFF
TRBJ2-3,TRBD2,TRBV4-1,.,TGCGCCAGCAGCCAAGGTAGCGGGAGGGACCGCCGGGGCACAGATACGCAGTATTTT,CASSQGSGRDRRGTDTQYF
TRBJ1-1,.,TRBV27,.,TGTGCCAGCAGCAACTGGGGCTCGGGCACTGAAGCTTTCTTT,CASSNWGSGTEAFF
TRBJ2-3,.,TRBV29-1,.,TGCAGCCACTCGATAAGTCAATGGTCCAGGGGTACAGATACGCAGTATTTT,CSHSISQWSRGTDTQYF
TRBJ1-4,.,TRBV9,.,TGTGCCAGCAGCGTAGGAGGGAAGGCTAATGAAAAACTGTTTTTT,CASSVGGKANEKLFF
TRBJ2-7,.,TRBV19,.,TGTGCCAGTAGTATAATGCCGGGGTCCGAGCAGTACTTC,CASSIMPGSEQYF
TRBJ2-2,.,TRBV7-2,few,TGTGCCAGCAGCCCGCAGGGCCTTCGGAACACCGGGGAGCTGTTTTTT,CASSPQGLRNTGELFF
TRBJ1-2,TRBD1,TRBV30,.,TGTGCCTGGACCATCAGGCCGACAGGGGGATCCTATGGCTACACCTTC,CAWTIRPTGGSYGYTF
TRBJ2-1,TRBD2,TRBV4-3,.,TGCGCCAGCAGCCACGAGAAAGCGGGAGTCACCAATGAGCAGTTCTTC,CASSHEKAGVTNEQFF
TRBJ2-2,.,TRBV30,.,TGTGCCTGCACCTTCCGGTACACCGGGGAGCTGTTTTTT,CACTFRYTGELFF
TRBJ2-6,TRBD1,TRBV18,.,TGTGCCAGCTCACGACAGGGCCCTCGCTCTGGGGCCAACGTCCTGACTTTC,CASSRQGPRSGANVLTF
TRBJ2-7,TRBD2,TRBV28,.,TGTGCCGCGACCGGGACTAGTCTTTCCTACGAGCAGTACTTC,CAATGTSLSYEQYF
TRBJ1-4,.,TRBV2,once,TGTGCCAGCAGCAGACAGGCAACTAATGAAAAACTGTTTTTT,CASSRQATNEKLFF
TRBJ1-1,.,TRBV11-2,.,TGTGCCAGCAGCAGAAGGGACACCGACACTGAAGCTTTCTTT,CASSRRDTDTEAFF
TRBJ1-1,.,TRBV7-9,.,TGTGCCAGCAGCTTAGCGCTCGTAGGGGTGAACACTGAAGCTTTCTTT,CASSLALVGVNTEAFF
TRBJ1-2,TRBD1,TRBV29-1,.,TGCAGCGTTGAAGCGTACAGGGGTGGCTACACCTTC,CSVEAYRGGYTF
TRBJ2-7,TRBD2,TRBV27,.,TGTGCCAGCAGTTTCCGTCGGCGGGAGGAGCAGTACTTC,CASSFRRREEQYF
TRBJ2-5,TRBD1,TRBV28,.,TGTGCCAGCAGTTTCCGGGACAGGTTACAAGAGACCCAGTACTTC,CASSFRDRLQETQYF
TRBJ2-3,TRBD2,TRBV19,.,TGTGCCAGTAGAGCTAGCGGGAGTGATACGCAGTATTTT,CASRASGSDTQYF
TRBJ1-6,.,TRBV7-9,.,TGTGCCAGCAGTTCGAGGCCGGGGGATTCACCCCTCCACTTT,CASSSRPGDSPLHF
TRBJ1-1,.,TRBV6-1,.,TGTGCCAGCAGTGAGTGGGCAGTGCCGCGTCCTGAAGCTTTCTTT,CASSEWAVPRPEAFF
TRBJ2-7,TRBD2,TRBV3-1/TRBV3-2,.,TGTGCCAGCAGCCAAGCCGGGAGGGGGGCCTTCGAGCAGTACTTC,CASSQAGRGAFEQYF
TRBJ2-7,.,TRBV5-6,.,TGTGCCAGCAGCTTGCAAGACACTGGCACGGAGCAGTACTTC,CASSLQDTGTEQYF
TRBJ1-2,TRBD1,TRBV11-2,once,TGTGCCAGCAACTTAGATCTCCGGGACAGGGGTTTAGGCTACACCTTC,CASNLDLRDRGLGYTF
TRBJ2-1,TRBD2,TRBV4-2,.,TGTGCCAGCAGCCAAGGGGGCGGGAGGACCGAGCAGTTCTTC,CASSQGGGRTEQFF
TRBJ1-5,.,TRBV27,.,TGTGCCAGCAGTTTATCTAACAGGGCAGGGCTCGAGGATAGCAATCAGCCCCAGCATTTT,CASSLSNRAGLEDSNQPQHF
TRBJ2-1,TRBD2,TRBV4-2,.,TGTGCCAGCAGCCTACGCCTCCTAGCGGGGCCTAACAATGAGCAGTTCTTC,CASSLRLLAGPNNEQFF
TRBJ2-1,.,TRBV27,.,TGTGCCAGCAGTTTAGGTTTCGGTCCTTTTCTCGATGAGCAGTTCTTC,CASSLGFGPFLDEQFF
TRBJ2-5,.,TRBV11-2,once,TGTGCCAGCAGCTTGCTGGGAGAAGGAGAGACCCAGTACTTC,CASSLLGEGETQYF
TRBJ1-1,.,TRBV19,.,TGTGCCAGCCAGGGACAAGGGATAATGAACACTGAAGCTTTCTTT,CASQGQGIMNTEAFF
TRBJ1-6,TRBD1,TRBV10-1,once,TGCGCCAGCAGTAAGCCTTCCCGGACAGGGAGCTCCTATAATTCACCCCTCCACTTT,CASSKPSRTGSSYNSPLHF
TRBJ1-1,.,TRBV7-9,few,TGTGCCAGCGTATATCCAGGGGAGACTGAAGCTTTCTTT,CASVYPGETEAFF
TRBJ2-3,TRBD2,TRBV27,.,TGTGCCAGCAGCACCGGCGGGAGGGGTGGAGATACGCAGTATTTT,CASSTGGRGGDTQYF
TRBJ1-2,.,TRBV2,.,TGTGCCAGCAGTGAAGGTCCAGGCTATGGCTACACCTTC,CASSEGPGYGYTF
TRBJ2-7,TRBD1,TRBV18,.,TGTGCCAGCTCACCGGGACAGGGATCTTCCGAGCAGTACTTC,CASSPGQGSSEQYF
TRBJ2-3,.,TRBV13,.,TGTGCCAGCAGCTTAGGGGCCGATACGCAGTATTTT,CASSLGADTQYF
TRBJ2-5,.,TRBV11-2,.,TGTGCCAGCAGCTTAGACTCGGCCAGAGGGACCCAGTACTTC,CASSLDSARGTQYF
TRBJ1-2,.,TRBV19,.,TGTGCCAGTAGTATCGTAGATACCTATGGCTACACCTTC,CASSIVDTYGYTF
TRBJ2-1,.,TRBV9,.,TGTGCCAGCAGCGTAGAGGGGCTAGCGTGGTCCTACAATGAGCAGTTCTTC,CASSVEGLAWSYNEQFF
TRBJ1-1,.,TRBV2,.,TGTGCCAGTAGGACTGGAGAATACACTGAAGCTTTCTTT,CASRTGEYTEAFF
TRBJ1-2,TRBD1,TRBV15,.,TGTGCCACCACCCCCAAACAGGGGATCTATGGCTACACCTTC,CATTPKQGIYGYTF
TRBJ2-1,.,TRBV27,.,TGTGCCAGCAGTGGCCCTCCTAGCGTTCGGGCCTCATACAATGAGCAGTTCTTC,CASSGPPSVRASYNEQFF
TRBJ2-1,.,TRBV11-2,.,TGTGCCAGCAGCTTATGGTTAGGGGACACCAATGAGCAGTTCTTC,CASSLWLGDTNEQFF
TRBJ2-2,.,TRBV7-9,.,TGTGCCAGCAGCCCCACGGGTGTTTCGGGAAACACCGGGGAGCTGTTTTTT,CASSPTGVSGNTGELFF
TRBJ1-6,.,TRBV29-1,.,TGCAGCGTTAGACAGAAGGATGGTTCACCCCTCCACTTT,CSVRQKDGSPLHF
TRBJ2-5,.,TRBV15,.,TGTGCCACCAGCAAACAGAGAACCAAGCAAGAGACCCAGTACTTC,CATSKQRTKQETQYF
TRBJ2-1,TRBD2,TRBV7-9,.,TGTGCCAGCAGCGCCGGGACTAGCGGGAGGGCCCAGATGCGCGAGCAGTTCTTC,CASSAGTSGRAQMREQFF
TRBJ2-7,TRBD2,TRBV5-1,.,TGCGCCAGCAGCTTGGACGCCGGGACTAGCGAGATTTACGAGCAGTACTTC,CASSLDAGTSEIYEQYF
TRBJ2-1,TRBD2,TRBV19,.,TGTGCCAGTAGTTATACTCGTGGGACTAGCGGAATCGAGCAGTTCTTC,CASSYTRGTSGIEQFF
TRBJ2-7,TRBD2,TRBV27,.,TGTGCCAGCAGTAAATCATCTAGCGGCACATACGAGCAGTACTTC,CASSKSSSGTYEQYF
TRBJ2-5,TRBD2,TRBV10-3,.,TGTGCCATCAGTGAGTCCCGAGAATCGACTAGCGGGAGGAGTCGGGAGACCCAGTACTTC,CAISESRESTSGRSRETQYF
TRBJ2-5,.,TRBV9,once,TGTGCCAGCAGCCCAGGGGTCCCCCTCAACGCCCAGTACTTC,CASSPGVPLNAQYF
TRBJ2-1,.,TRBV29-1,.,TGCAGCACGCGGGACAGCGAGCAGTTCTTC,CSTRDSEQFF
TRBJ2-4,TRBD2,TRBV3-1/TRBV3-2,.,TGTGCCAGCAGCCAAGAACTAGCGGGAGTGTTAAACATTCAGTACTTC,CASSQELAGVLNIQYF
TRBJ1-2,.,TRBV7-9,.,TGTGCCAGCAGCTTAGGGGGGGGCTATGGCTACACCTTC,CASSLGGGYGYTF
TRBJ2-7,TRBD1,TRBV5-5,.,TGTGCCAGCAGCTCTGTCGGACAGGGACGGTACGAGCAGTACTTC,CASSSVGQGRYEQYF